The entry below describes one TCR beta chain. Its target is not known. The CDR3 is 11 residues long. With 7 bases removed from V and 2 bases from J, the gap between germline ends came to 8 bases. Germline assignment: CDR1 DFQATT and CDR2 SNEGSKA (reference sequence). The data derive from a study of spatial heterogeneity in lung cancer. Study overall: Each unique TCR and UMI combination was seen more than ten times on average in raw reads.

Noted time point: sample taken at primary tumor resection. Frozen PBMC, nontumor lung or tumor provided whole RNA, which was sequenced unsorted. Study-level findings and limits: Whereas they appeared in blood less at follow-up, ubiquitous expanded tumor TCRs appeared there more at resection.

TCRdb passed the 5' RACE reads through MiXCR, listing each CDR3 protein once. Of tens of thousands of distinct CDR3 sequences listed, about an eighth are singletons. The sample here was PBMCs, taken at surgery. The sequence derives from a male donor with early-stage non-small cell lung cancer. The genes are TRBV20-1 and TRBJ1-2; D unresolved. CDR3 sequence reads: CSGGQNYGYTF. CDR3 bases: TGCAGTGGGGGTCAGAACTATGGCTACACCTTC.